This TCR beta chain was retrieved from a study of shared clonotypes between healthy human individuals. The wider study: CD4 naive cells filled three plates per donor, CD4 memory three, CD8 naive two and CD8 memory one. Study-wide points: Blood was the only sampled material, and tissue repertoires likely differ.

The trim removed 6 bases at V and 2 bases at J, leaving 4 bases unmatched. The CDR3 is 14 amino acids. Germline-derived CDR1 and CDR2 are KGHSH and LQKENI. Every donor was a Caucasian adult from Nashville, Tennessee. In the case of this clone: Its antigen remains unknown.

Data came from immunoSEQ multiplex PCR; TCRdb stores just in-frame clones and leaves some out. The table shows 2,500,000 or so clones, with 85% to 95% occurring only once. Sequencing was carried out using naive CD4+ T cells from PBMCs. Sample subset: CD45RA+ positively selected. This sequence originates from a man younger than 35 in good health. Some clones in this sample may be carry-over from other donors' samples. The chain uses TRBV18 and TRBJ1-5, with TRBD1 matching over 7 bases. The DNA for the CDR3 is TGTGCCAGCTCCCGGGACAGTGGCAATCAGCCCCAGCATTTT. Encoded protein: CASSRDSGNQPQHF.